This T cell receptor (beta chain) was observed in a study of OX40 agonist ivuxolimab in advanced cancers. Study results and limitations: Among expanded peripheral T cells, antigen specificity went undetermined.

With regard to this clone: Its antigen is unidentified.

Method: immunoSEQ multiplex PCR; TCRdb's copy keeps in-frame clones and lacks some. The sample lists around 26,000 clones; approximately 81% were seen once. Trimming shortened V by 3 bases and J by 0 bases, and 15 bases separated the two germline ends. The germline CDR1 and CDR2 sequences are MDHEN and SYDVKM. The CDR3 consists of 17 residues. Sequencing used CD4+ or CD8+ T cells sorted from blood, obtained in a trial of the OX40 agonist ivuxolimab. The rearrangement uses TRBV28 and TRBJ2-1; D is ambiguous. The TCR was taken from an adult with an advanced solid tumor such as melanoma, head and neck, liver or kidney cancer. The CDR3 protein is CASSFVPFTSSYNEQFF. CDR3 DNA: TGTGCCAGCAGTTTCGTTCCTTTCACAAGCTCCTACAATGAGCAGTTCTTC. Complete variable domain (other parts from reference TRBV28 and TRBJ2-1): DVKVTQSSRYLVKRTGEKVFLECVQDMDHENMFWYRQDPGLGLRLIYFSYDVKMKEKGDIPEGYSVSREKKERFSLILESASTNQTSMYLCASSFVPFTSSYNEQFFGPGTRLTVL.